This T cell receptor (beta chain) comes out of a study of blood T cell repertoires in COVID-19. This clone was seen a few times. The repertoire was sequenced with immunoSEQ multiplex PCR; TCRdb's copy has only in-frame clones and lacks some. The data contain roughly 67,000 clones, roughly 85% of them singletons. The CDR3 is 13 amino acids. Between the trimmed V and J ends, which lost 3 bases and 3 bases, there was a span of 8 bases. Germline V gene lookup returns CDR1 MGHDK and CDR2 SYGVNS. Source material: peripheral blood. This chain uses TRBV25-1 with TRBJ1-2; D not resolved. This receptor was obtained from a man aged 45-65 years with acute or convalescent COVID-19. The CDR3 protein is CASSDPSYYGYTF. The CDR3 nucleotides are TGTGCCAGCAGTGATCCCTCTTACTATGGCTACACCTTC.